Each of the 4 T cell receptor beta chains below was sequenced from the same sample in a study of blood T cell repertoires in COVID-19. The method was immunoSEQ multiplex PCR; TCRdb's version includes in-frame clones alone and lacks a portion of them. The table has some 290,000 clones, roughly 91% seen once. The sample taken for sequencing was PBMCs or T cells enriched from blood (not recorded which). Receptors originate from a woman in her thirties who had recovered from COVID-19.

This clone was seen only once. The chain is built from TRBV6-5 and TRBJ2-3, with D tentatively TRBD2 (5 bases). Germline V CDR1 and CDR2: MNHEY, SVGAGI. The CDR3 has 14 residues. Trimming pared 7 bases from V and 0 bases from J, leaving 11 bases between. The CDR3 here is CASISGISTDTQYF. Written as DNA, the CDR3 is TGTGCCAGCATAAGCGGTATTAGCACAGATACGCAGTATTTT.

The chain is built from TRBV3-1 (or the pseudogene TRBV3-2) and TRBJ2-3; 11 nucleotides agree with TRBD2. In germline, CDR1 is LGHDT, CDR2 YNNKEL (reference sequence). The CDR3 loop spans 17 amino acids. J lost 5 bases, V lost 4 bases, and 11 bases had no gene match. This CDR3 is CASSPRKKLAGEDTQYF. CDR3 nucleotide sequence: TGTGCCAGCAGCCCTCGTAAGAAACTAGCGGGAGAAGATACGCAGTATTTT.

This chain links TRBV4-1 with TRBJ2-2, with TRBD2 identical over 13 bases. This CDR3 has 20 residues. Germline CDR1 MGHRA, CDR2 YSYEKL. The V and J ends lost 0 bases and 4 bases, in that order; junction bases with no gene match: 11. CDR3 nucleotides: TGCGCCAGCAGCCAAGATCTAAGGACTAGCGGGAGTACGGCCACCGGGGAGCTGTTTTTT. This translates into CASSQDLRTSGSTATGELFF.

V is TRBV5-5 and J is TRBJ2-7; a possible D gene is TRBD2 (5 bases). V was trimmed by 0 bases and J by 6 bases, leaving 10 bases between them. The length of the CDR3 is 13 residues. The germline V gene has CDR1 SGHKS and CDR2 YYEKEE (reference sequence). In DNA form, the CDR3 reads TGTGCCAGCAGCTTGGTAGTGAGGGTCGAGCAGTACTTC. It encodes CASSLVVRVEQYF. The full variable domain, in which reference TRBV5-5 and TRBJ2-7 provide the parts outside the CDR3, is DAGVTQSPTHLIKTRGQQVTLRCSPISGHKSVSWYQQVLGQGPQFIFQYYEKEERGRGNFPDRFSARQFPNYSSELNVNALLLGDSALYLCASSLVVRVEQYFGPGTRLTVT.